This T cell receptor (beta chain) was observed in a study of beta chain features in type 1 diabetes. J lost 5 bases, V lost 1 base, and 7 bases had no gene match. There are 16 residues in the CDR3. Per germline, CDR1 SEHNR and CDR2 FQNEAQ (reference sequence). Every bit of the isolated RNA underwent reverse transcription, so sequencing read expressed TCRB transcripts. Sequencing was performed with immunoSEQ multiplex PCR; in TCRdb, only in-frame clones are kept and a portion is missing. The profile shows under 95,000 clones, around a third of them singletons. The sequence was collected from a woman under 30 in good health. This sequence joins TRBV7-9 and TRBJ2-1, with 8 bases aligning to TRBD1. The sample was stem cell memory CD4+ T cells from blood. This CDR3 is CASSLVWQGANNEQFF. As DNA, the CDR3 is TGTGCCAGCAGCTTAGTCTGGCAGGGGGCGAACAATGAGCAGTTCTTC.